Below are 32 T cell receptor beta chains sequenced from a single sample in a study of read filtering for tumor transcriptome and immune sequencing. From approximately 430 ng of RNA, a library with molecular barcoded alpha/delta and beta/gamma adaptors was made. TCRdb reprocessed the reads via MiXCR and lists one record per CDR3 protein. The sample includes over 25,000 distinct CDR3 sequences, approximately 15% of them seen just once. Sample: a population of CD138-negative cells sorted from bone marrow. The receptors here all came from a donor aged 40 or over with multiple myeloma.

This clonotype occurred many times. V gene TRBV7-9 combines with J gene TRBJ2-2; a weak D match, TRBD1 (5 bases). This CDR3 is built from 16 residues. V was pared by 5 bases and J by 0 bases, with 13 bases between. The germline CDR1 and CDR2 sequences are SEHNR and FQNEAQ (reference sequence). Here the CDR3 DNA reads TGTGCCAGCAGCCCCCTACTGGGGCCGAACACCGGGGAGCTGTTTTTT. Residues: CASSPLLGPNTGELFF.

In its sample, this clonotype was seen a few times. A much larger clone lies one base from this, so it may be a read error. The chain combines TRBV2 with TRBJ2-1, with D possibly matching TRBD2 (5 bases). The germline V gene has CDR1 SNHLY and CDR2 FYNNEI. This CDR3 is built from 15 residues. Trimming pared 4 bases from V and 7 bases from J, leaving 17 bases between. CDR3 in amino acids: CASSGTVAFGNEQFF. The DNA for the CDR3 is TGTGCCAGCAGTGGAACAGTAGCGTTTGGTAATGAGCAGTTCTTC. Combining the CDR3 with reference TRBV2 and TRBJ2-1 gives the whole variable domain EPEVTQTPSHQVTQMGQEVILRCVPISNHLYFYWYRQILGQKVEFLVSFYNNEISEKSEIFDDQFSVERPDGSNFTLKIRSTKLEDSAMYFCASSGTVAFGNEQFFGPGTRLTVL.

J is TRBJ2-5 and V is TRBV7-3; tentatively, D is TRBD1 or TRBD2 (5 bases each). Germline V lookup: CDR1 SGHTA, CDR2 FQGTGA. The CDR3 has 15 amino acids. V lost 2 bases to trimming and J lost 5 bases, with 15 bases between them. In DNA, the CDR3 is TGTGCCAGCAGCTTAGGGGGACCGGGGCTCGAGACCCAGTACTTC. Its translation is CASSLGGPGLETQYF.

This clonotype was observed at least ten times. In DNA, the CDR3 is TGCAGCGTTAGGACAGGGGGCGCAGATACGCAGTATTTT. It codes for CSVRTGGADTQYF. The V call is TRBV29-1, the J call TRBJ2-3; 11 nucleotides agree with TRBD1. With V trimmed by 5 bases and J by 4 bases, 2 bases remained unmatched. Germline assignment: CDR1 SQVTM and CDR2 ANQGSEA. CDR3 size: 13 residues.

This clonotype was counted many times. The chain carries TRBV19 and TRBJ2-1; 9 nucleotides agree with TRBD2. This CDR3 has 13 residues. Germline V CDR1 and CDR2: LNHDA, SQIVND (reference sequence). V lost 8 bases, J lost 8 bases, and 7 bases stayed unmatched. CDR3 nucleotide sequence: TGTGCCAGTCATAGCGGGAGCGTCGATGAGCAGTTCTTC. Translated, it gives CASHSGSVDEQFF.

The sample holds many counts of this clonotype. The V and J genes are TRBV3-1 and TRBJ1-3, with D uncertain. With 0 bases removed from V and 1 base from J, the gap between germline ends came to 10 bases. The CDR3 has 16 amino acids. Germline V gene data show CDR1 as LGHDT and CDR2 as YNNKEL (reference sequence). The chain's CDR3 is CASSQEGARSGNTIYF. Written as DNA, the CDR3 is TGTGCCAGCAGCCAAGAGGGAGCCCGATCTGGAAACACCATATATTTT.

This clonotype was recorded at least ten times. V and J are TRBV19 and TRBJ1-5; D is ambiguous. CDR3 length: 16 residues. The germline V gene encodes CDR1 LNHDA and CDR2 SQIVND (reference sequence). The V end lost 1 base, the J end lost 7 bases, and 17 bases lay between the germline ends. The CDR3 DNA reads TGTGCCAGTAGTATAGGGGTACAGTGGGAGGAACAGCCCCAGCATTTT. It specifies CASSIGVQWEEQPQHF. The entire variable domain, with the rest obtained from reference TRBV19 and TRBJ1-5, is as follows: DGGITQSPKYLFRKEGQNVTLSCEQNLNHDAMYWYRQDPGQGLRLIYYSQIVNDFQKGDIAEGYSVSREKKESFPLTVTSAQKNPTAFYLCASSIGVQWEEQPQHFGDGTRLSIL.

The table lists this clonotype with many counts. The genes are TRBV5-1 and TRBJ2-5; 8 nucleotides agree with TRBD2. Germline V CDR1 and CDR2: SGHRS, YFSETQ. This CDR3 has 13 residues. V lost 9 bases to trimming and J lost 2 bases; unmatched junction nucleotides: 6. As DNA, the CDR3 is TGCGCCACCCCGGGGGGGCGGCAAGAGACCCAGTACTTC. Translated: CATPGGRQETQYF.

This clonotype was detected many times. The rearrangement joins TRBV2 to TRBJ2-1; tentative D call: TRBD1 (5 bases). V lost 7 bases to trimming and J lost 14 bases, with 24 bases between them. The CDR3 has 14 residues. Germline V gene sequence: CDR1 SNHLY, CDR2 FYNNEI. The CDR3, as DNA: TGTGCCAGCACTTACTGGGGAACACAAGGGGTTAAGTTCTTC. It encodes CASTYWGTQGVKFF.

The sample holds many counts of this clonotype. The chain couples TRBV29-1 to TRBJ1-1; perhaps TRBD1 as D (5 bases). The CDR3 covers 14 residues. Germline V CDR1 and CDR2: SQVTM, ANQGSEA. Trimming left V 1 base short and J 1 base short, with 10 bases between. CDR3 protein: CSVEGGRANTEAFF. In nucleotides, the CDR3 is TGCAGCGTTGAAGGCGGCAGGGCGAACACTGAAGCTTTCTTT. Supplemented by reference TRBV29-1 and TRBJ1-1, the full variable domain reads SAVISQKPSRDICQRGTSLTIQCQVDSQVTMMFWYRQQPGQSLTLIATANQGSEATYESGFVIDKFPISRPNLTFSTLTVSNMSPEDSSIYLCSVEGGRANTEAFFGQGTRLTVV.

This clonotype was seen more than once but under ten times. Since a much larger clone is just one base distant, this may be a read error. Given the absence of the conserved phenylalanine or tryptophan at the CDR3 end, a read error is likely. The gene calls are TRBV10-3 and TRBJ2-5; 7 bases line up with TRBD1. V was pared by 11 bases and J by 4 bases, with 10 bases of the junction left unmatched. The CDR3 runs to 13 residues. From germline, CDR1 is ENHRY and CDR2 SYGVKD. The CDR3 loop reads CASRQGQSETQYL. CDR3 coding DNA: TGTGCCTCAAGACAGGGCCAATCAGAGACCCAGTACCTC.

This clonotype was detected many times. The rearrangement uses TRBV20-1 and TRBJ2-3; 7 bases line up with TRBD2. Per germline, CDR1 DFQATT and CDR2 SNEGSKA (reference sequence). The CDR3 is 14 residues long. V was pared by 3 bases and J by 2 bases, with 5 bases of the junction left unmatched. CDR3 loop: CSASLAGDTDTQYF. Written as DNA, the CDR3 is TGCAGTGCTAGCCTCGCGGGGGACACAGATACGCAGTATTTT.

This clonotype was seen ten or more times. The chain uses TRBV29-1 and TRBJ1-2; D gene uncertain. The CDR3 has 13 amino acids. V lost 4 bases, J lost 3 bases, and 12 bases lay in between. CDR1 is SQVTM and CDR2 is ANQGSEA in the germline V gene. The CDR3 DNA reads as TGCAGCGTTGTGGAGGGCATAGACTATGGCTACACCTTC. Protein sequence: CSVVEGIDYGYTF.

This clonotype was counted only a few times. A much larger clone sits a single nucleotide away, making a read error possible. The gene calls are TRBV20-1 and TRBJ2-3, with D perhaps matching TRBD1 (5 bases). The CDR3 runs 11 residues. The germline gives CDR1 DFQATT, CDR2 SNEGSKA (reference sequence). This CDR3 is CSARTADMQYF. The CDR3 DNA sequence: TGCAGTGCTAGGACAGCAGATATGCAGTATTTT.

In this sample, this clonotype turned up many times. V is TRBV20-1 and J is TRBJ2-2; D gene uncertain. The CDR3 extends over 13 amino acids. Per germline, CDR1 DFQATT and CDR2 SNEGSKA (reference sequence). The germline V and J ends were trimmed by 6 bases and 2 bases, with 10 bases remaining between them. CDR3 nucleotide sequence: TGCAGTGCCCCGGACGGAAACACCGGGGAGCTGTTTTTT. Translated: CSAPDGNTGELFF.

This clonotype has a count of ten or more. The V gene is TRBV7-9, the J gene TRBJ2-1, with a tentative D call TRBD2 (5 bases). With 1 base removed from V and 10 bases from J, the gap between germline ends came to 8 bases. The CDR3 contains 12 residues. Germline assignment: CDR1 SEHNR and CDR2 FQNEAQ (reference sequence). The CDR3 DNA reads TGTGCCAGCAGCTTAGGTCCGGGGGAGCAGTTCTTC. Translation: CASSLGPGEQFF. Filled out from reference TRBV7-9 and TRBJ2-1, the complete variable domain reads DTGVSQNPRHKITKRGQNVTFRCDPISEHNRLYWYRQTLGQGPEFLTYFQNEAQLEKSRLLSDRFSAERPKGSFSTLEIQRTEQGDSAMYLCASSLGPGEQFFGPGTRLTVL.

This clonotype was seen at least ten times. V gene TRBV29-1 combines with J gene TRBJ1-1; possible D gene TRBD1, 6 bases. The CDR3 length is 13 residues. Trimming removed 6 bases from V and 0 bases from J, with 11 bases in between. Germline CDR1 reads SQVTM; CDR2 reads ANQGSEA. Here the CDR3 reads CSVSGQLNTEAFF. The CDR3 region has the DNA TGCAGCGTCTCTGGACAGTTGAACACTGAAGCTTTCTTT. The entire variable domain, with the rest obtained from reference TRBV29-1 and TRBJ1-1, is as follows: SAVISQKPSRDICQRGTSLTIQCQVDSQVTMMFWYRQQPGQSLTLIATANQGSEATYESGFVIDKFPISRPNLTFSTLTVSNMSPEDSSIYLCSVSGQLNTEAFFGQGTRLTVV.

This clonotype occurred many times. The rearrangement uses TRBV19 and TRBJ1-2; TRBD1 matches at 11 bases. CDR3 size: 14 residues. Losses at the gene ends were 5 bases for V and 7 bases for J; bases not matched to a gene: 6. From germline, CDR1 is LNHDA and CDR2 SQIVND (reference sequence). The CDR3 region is CASSPRTGGIGYTF. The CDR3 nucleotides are TGTGCCAGTAGTCCTCGGACAGGGGGCATTGGCTACACCTTC.

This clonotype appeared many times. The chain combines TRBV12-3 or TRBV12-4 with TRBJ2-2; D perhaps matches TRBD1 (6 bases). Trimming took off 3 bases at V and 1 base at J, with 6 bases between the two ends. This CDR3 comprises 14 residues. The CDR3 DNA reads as TGTGCCAGCAGTTTCAGGGGGAACACCGGGGAGCTGTTTTTT. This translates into CASSFRGNTGELFF.

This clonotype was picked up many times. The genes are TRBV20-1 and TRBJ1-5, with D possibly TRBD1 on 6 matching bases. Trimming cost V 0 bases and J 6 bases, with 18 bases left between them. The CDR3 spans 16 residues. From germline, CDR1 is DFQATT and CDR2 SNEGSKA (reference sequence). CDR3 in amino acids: CSARDNGGQGIQPQHF. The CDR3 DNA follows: TGCAGTGCTAGAGATAACGGGGGCCAGGGGATTCAGCCCCAGCATTTT.

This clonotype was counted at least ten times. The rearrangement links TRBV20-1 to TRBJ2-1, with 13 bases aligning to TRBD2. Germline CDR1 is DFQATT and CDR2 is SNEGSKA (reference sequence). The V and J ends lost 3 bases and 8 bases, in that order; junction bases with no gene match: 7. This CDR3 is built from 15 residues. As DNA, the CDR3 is TGCAGTGCTAGTACGGGACTAGCGGGATGGGATGAGCAGTTCTTC. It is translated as CSASTGLAGWDEQFF.

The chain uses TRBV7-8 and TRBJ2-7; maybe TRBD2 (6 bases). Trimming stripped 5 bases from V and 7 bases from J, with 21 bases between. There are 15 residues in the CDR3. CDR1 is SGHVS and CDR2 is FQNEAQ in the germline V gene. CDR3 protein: CASSPWAGPMGEQYF. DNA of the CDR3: TGTGCCAGCAGCCCATGGGCGGGGCCAATGGGAGAGCAGTACTTC.

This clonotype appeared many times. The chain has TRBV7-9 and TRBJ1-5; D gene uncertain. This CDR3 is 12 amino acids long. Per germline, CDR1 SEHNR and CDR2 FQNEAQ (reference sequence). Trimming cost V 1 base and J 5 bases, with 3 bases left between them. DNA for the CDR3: TGTGCCAGCAGCTTAGTCGATCAGCCCCAGCATTTT. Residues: CASSLVDQPQHF.

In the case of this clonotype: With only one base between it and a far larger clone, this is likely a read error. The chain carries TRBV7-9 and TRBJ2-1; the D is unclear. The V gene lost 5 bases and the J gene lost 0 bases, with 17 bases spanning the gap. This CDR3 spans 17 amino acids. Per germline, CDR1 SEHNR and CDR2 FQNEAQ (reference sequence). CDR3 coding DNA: TGTGCCAGCAGCCTCACCCGGGCACCGGGCTCCTACAATGAGCAGTTCTTC. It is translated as CASSLTRAPGSYNEQFF.

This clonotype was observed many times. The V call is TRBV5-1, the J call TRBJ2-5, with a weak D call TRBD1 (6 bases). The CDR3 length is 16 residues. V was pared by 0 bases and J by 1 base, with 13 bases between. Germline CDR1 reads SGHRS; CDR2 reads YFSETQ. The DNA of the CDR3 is TGCGCCAGCAGCTTGGATGGGGGCGGTCCCCAAGAGACCCAGTACTTC. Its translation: CASSLDGGGPQETQYF.

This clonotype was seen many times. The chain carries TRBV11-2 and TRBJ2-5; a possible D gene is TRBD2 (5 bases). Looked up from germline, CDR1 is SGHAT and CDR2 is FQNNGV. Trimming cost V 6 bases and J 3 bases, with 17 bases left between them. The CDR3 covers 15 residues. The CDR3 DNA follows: TGTGCCAGCAGTCCGTTGAGGGTGCGGAAAGAGACCCAGTACTTC. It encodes CASSPLRVRKETQYF.

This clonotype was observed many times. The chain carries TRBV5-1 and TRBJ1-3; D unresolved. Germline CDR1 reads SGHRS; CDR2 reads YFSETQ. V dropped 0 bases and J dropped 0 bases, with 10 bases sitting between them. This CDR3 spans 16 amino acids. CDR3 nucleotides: TGCGCCAGCAGCTTGGCTGGCACGAGCTCTGGAAACACCATATATTTT. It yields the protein CASSLAGTSSGNTIYF.

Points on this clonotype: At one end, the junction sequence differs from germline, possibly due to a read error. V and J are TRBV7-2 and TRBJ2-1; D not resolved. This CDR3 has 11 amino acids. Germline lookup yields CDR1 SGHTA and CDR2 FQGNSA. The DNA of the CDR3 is TGCGCCAGCGCCCAAGACAATGAGCAGTTCTTC. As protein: CASAQDNEQFF.

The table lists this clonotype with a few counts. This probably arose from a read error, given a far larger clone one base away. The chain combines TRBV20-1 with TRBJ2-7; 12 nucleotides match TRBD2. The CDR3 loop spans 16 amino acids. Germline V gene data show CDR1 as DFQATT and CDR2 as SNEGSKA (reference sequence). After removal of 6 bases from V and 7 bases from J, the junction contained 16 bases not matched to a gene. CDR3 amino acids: CSARKIGTSGSNEQYF. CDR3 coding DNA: TGCAGTGCCAGAAAGATCGGGACTAGCGGGTCCAATGAGCAGTACTTC.

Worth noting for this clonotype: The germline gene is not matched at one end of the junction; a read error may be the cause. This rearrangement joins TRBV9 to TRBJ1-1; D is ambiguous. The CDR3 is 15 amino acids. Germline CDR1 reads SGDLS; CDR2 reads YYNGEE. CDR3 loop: CASNQLGEKYTGAFF. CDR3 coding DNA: TGTGCCAGCAACCAGCTGGGAGAGAAATACACTGGAGCTTTCTTT.

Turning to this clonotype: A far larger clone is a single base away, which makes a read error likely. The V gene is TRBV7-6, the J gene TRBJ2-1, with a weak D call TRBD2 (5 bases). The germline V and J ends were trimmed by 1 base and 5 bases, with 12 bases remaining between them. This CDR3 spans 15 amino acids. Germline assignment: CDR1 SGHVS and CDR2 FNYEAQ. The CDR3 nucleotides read TGTGCCAGCAGCTTAGATGGGAGCCACCACAATGAGCAGTTCTTC. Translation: CASSLDGSHHNEQFF.

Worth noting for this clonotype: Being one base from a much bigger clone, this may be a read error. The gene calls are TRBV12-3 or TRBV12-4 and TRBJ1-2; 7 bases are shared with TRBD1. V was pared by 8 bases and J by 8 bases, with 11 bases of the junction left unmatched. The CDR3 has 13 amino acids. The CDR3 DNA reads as TGTGCCAGCGCCGCCGACAGGGATGGCGGCTACACCTTC. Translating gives CASAADRDGGYTF.